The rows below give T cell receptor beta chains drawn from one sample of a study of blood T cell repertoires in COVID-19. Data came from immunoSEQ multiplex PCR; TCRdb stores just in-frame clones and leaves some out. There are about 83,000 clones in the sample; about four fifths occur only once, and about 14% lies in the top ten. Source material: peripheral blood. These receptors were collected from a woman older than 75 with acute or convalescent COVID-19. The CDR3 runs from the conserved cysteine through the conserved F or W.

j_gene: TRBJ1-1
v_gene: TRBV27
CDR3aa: CASSPRRDDTEAFF

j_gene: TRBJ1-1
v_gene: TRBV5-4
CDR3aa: CASSGGVVTEAFF

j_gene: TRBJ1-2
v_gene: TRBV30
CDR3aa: CAWKRVGGQAFRYTF

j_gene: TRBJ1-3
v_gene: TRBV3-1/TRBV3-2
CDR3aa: CASSHRGLGNTIYF

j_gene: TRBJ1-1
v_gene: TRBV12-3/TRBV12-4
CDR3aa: CASSRWEVEAFF

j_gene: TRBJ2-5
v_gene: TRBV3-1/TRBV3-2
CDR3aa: CASSQRTSGGETQYF

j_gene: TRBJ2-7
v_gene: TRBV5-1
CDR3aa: CASSLQGGSSYEQYF

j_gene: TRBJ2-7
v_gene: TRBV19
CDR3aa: CASKRAVGGAYEQYF

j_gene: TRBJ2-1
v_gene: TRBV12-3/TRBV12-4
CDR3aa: CASRGTNVEQFF

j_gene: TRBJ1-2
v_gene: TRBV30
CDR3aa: CAWNRDKGASGYTF

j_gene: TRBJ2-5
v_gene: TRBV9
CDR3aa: CASTGGAGETQYF

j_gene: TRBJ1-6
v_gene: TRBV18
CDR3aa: CASSPPAGGSPLHF

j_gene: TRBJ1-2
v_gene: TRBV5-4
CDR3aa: CASSRDSRYGYTF

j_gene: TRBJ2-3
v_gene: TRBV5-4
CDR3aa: CASSWTGSTDTQYF

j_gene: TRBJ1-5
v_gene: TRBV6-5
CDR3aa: CASSDPGQLQPQHF

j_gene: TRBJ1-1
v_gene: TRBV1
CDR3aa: CTSSQERVGTSARGGTEAFF

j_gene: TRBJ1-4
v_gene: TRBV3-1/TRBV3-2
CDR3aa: CASSQVAGGYEKLFF

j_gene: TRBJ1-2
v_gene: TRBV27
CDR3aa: CASSLSKGNYGYTF

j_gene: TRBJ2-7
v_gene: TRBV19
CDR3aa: CASSIGASGTGLDEQYF

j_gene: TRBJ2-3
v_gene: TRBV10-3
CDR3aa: CATLPGQGIDTQYF

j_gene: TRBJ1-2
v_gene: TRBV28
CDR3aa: CAIRQGSYGYTF

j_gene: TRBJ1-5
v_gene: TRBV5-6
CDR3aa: CASSSTDDSNQPQHF

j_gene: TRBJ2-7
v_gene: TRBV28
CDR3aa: CASSTQHYEQYF

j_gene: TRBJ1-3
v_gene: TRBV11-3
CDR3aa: CASSPDRENGNTIYF

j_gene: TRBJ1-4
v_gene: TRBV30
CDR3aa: CARGAGKEKLFF

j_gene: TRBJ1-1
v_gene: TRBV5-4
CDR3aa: CASSLGNRGQDEAFF

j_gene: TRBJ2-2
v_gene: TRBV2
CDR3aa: CASSSSAGRTGELFF

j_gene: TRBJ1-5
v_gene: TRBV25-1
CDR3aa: CASSGTGDNQPQHF

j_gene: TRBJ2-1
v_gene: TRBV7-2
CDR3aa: CASSLKPEQFF

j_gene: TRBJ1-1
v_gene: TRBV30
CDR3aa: CAWSSTGGFTEAFF

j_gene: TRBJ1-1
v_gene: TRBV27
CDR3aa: CASSLSSRGNTEAFF

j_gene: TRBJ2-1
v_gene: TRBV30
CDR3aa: CACWAQEKKFF

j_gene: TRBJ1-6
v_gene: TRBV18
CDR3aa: CASSLATPSSYNSPLHF

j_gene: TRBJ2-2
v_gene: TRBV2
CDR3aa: CASSEDRGQRELFF

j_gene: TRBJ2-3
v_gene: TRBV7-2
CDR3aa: CASSFGVGLLTDTQYF

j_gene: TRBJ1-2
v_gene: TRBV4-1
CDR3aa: CASSPTGSANYGYTF

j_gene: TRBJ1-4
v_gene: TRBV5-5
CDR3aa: CASSSSLGRGPNEKLFF

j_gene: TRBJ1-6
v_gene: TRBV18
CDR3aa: CASSGTSSPLHF

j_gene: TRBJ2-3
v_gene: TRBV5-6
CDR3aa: CASSSTSMPDTQYF

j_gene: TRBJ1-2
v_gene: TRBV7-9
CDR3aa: CASSLGAGDGYTF

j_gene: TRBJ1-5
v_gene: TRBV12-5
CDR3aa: CASAPISRTGFNQPQHF

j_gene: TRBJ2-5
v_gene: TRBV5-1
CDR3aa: CASSGGSVGDRQETQYF

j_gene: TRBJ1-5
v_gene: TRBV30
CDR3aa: CAWSTRDRGPFSNQPQHF

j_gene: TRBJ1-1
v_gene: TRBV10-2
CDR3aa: CASSPLGQNTEAFF

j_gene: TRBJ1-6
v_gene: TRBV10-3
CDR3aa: CAIRPTGPDSPLHF

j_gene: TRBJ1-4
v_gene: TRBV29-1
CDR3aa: CSVEGAGTGKLFF

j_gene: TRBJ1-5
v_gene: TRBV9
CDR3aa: CASSRTGGNNQPQHF

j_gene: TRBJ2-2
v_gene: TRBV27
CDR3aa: CASSLNGLANTGELFF

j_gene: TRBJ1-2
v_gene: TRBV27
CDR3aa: CASSPRTGGYTF

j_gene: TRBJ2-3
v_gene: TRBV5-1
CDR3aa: CASSFEGTPSTDTQYF

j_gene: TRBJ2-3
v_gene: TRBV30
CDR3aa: CAWSQVPPSRLGQDTQYF

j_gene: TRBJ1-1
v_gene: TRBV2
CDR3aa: CASSDYGNTEAFF

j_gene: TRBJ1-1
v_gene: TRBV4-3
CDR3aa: CASSQAGTGKTEAFF

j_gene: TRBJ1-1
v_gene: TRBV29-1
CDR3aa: CSAGKGQQLNTEAFF

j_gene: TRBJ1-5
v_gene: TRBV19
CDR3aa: CASSMRRGANQPQHF